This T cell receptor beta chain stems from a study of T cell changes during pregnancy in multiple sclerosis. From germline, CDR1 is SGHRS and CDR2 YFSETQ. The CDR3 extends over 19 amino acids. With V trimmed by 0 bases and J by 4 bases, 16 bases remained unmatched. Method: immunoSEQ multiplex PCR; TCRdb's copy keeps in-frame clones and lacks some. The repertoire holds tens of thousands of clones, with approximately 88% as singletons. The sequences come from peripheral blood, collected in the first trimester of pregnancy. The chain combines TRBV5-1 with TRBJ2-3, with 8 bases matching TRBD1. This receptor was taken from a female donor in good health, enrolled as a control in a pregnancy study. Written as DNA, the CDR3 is TGCGCCAGCAGCTTGGCCGTGCCTAAGGACAGGGATGCCGCAGATACGCAGTATTTT. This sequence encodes CASSLAVPKDRDAADTQYF.